This T cell receptor beta chain is from a study of T cells in Graves' hyperthyroidism and ophthalmopathy. This CDR3 spans 17 amino acids. Germline lookup yields CDR1 MNHEY and CDR2 SVGEGT. V was pared by 2 bases and J by 1 base, with 8 bases of the junction left unmatched. The source material, RNA transcripts, was used to amplify TCR beta CDR3 regions. HTBI primers were the set used in a first-round RT-PCR of the TCR CDR3. In TCRdb, the multiplex PCR reads were re-called with MiXCR into one record per CDR3 protein. Of hundreds of thousands of distinct CDR3 sequences in the sample, approximately 14% were seen once.

The sequencing sample was made of blood. The TCR was taken from a woman in her forties with Graves' hyperthyroidism. The chain carries TRBV6-2 or TRBV6-3 and TRBJ1-5, with TRBD1 matching 7 bases. The CDR3 sequence is CASSYTLTGASNQPQHF. DNA for the CDR3: TGTGCCAGCAGTTACACCCTAACAGGGGCCAGCAATCAGCCCCAGCATTTT.